This T cell receptor (beta chain) derives from a study of blood T cell repertoires in COVID-19. Overall study: The United States, Italy and Spain were the sources of the acute and convalescent COVID-19 samples.

In the authors' workflow: Cell counts per sample came from amplifying reference gene primers. The table came from immunoSEQ multiplex PCR; TCRdb's copy has only in-frame clones and leaves some out. The V and J calls and the clone size are those of that table, but D and trimming were determined from the DNA. This sample has roughly 280,000 clones, with around 90% found just once. The CDR3 spans 14 residues. The origin of this receptor is a man aged 45-60 years with acute or convalescent COVID-19. V usage is TRBV1 and J usage is TRBJ2-7; TRBD2 was called by the table and not checked on the DNA. TRBV1 is recorded as a pseudogene. Sequencing was performed on peripheral blood. The CDR3 is CTSSQVPPRDEQYF. CDR3 in DNA: TGCACCAGCAGCCAAGTTCCACCCCGGGACGAGCAGTACTTC.